This T cell receptor (beta chain) was recorded in a study of blood T cell repertoires in COVID-19. Turning to the study itself: The United States, Italy and Spain provided the acute and convalescent COVID-19 samples.

Participants, about 18 to 90 years old, spanned approximately 26 US areas. The trim removed 0 bases at V and 0 bases at J, leaving 13 bases unmatched. The CDR3 has 21 amino acids. CDR1 and CDR2 from the germline V gene are MGHRA and YSYEKL. Original handling: Reference gene primer amplification in the assay estimated nucleated cell counts. Assay: immunoSEQ multiplex PCR; the TCRdb copy retains only in-frame clones and omits some. V, J and clone size are taken as reported in that table, and D and trimming were inferred from the DNA itself. This table has about 250,000 clones, roughly 84% appearing once.

Sequencing was carried out using PBMCs or T cells enriched from blood (not recorded which). This chain connects TRBV4-1 to TRBJ1-4; 10 nucleotides line up with TRBD1. This receptor was obtained from a middle-aged man who had recovered from COVID-19. This CDR3 reads CASSQERLGGTGAATNEKLFF. The CDR3 DNA reads TGCGCCAGCAGCCAAGAGAGATTAGGAGGGACAGGGGCTGCAACTAATGAAAAACTGTTTTTT.